This paragraph covers one TCR beta chain sequence. Its antigen remains unidentified. Because the CDR3 is missing its conserved closing phenylalanine or tryptophan, this is likely a read error. The DNA is left out, because the CDR3 cannot be placed on it with certainty; the CDR3 is given as TCRdb lists it. This sample stems from a study of CD8+CD57+ T cells in acquired aplastic anemia. The wider study: DNA from sorted CD4+ and CD8+ cells averaged around 3 ug.

CDR3 and TCR beta VDJ profiling relied on genomic DNA as the template. TCRdb independently ran MiXCR on the reads; one entry per CDR3 protein. Counted here are roughly 250,000 distinct CDR3 sequences, 82% occurring once; the ten biggest clones make up roughly 42%. The sequenced patients had an expansion of CD8+CD57+ cells seen by flow cytometry. The blood sampling took place in patients who had so far received no therapy. Looked up from germline, CDR1 is SGHDN and CDR2 is FVKESK. Both ends counted, the CDR3 spans 12 residues. Broader study findings: Statistical testing detected no significant gap in CD8+ Simpson's diversity between patients and controls. Both patients and controls carried the same twenty-nine CD8+ CDR3 sequences.

The chain is built from TRBV14 and TRBJ2-2; TRBD1, the table's D call, lacks a check against the DNA. This clonotype was sampled from a human donor with aplastic anemia. Sequencing input: sorted CD4+, CD8+, or CD8+CD57+ T cells (not recorded which) from PBMCs. The CDR3 sequence: CASSQDPRGMNT.